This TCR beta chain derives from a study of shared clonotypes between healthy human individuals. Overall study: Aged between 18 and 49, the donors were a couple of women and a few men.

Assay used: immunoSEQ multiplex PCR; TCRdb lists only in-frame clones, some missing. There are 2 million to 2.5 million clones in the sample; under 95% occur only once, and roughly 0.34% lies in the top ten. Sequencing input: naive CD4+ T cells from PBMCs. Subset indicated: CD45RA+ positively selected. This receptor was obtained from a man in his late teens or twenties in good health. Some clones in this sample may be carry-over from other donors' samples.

CDR3 amino acids: CASSQLAGLGANVLTF. CDR3 sequence (DNA): TGCGCCAGCAGCCAACTAGCGGGATTGGGGGCCAACGTCCTGACTTTC. This rearrangement joins TRBV5-1 to TRBJ2-6; 10 bases line up with TRBD2. This CDR3 is built from 16 residues. The germline CDR1 and CDR2 sequences are SGHRS and YFSETQ. Losses at the gene ends were 4 bases for V and 4 bases for J; bases not matched to a gene: 5.